Below, 32 T cell receptor beta chains from the same sample are listed, as sequenced in a study of human T cells and chemical hapten exposure. TCRdb itself ran the RACE reads through MiXCR, one entry per CDR3 protein. The sample comprises over 60,000 distinct CDR3 sequences, 10% of which are singletons, and roughly 6.8% rests with the top ten. As to time point: patch test 2, 6 weeks after DPC sensitization. The treatment was: therapeutic diphenylcyclopropenone sensitization with weekly scalp DPC. Source: whole blood, taken in connection with sensitization to the hapten diphenylcyclopropenone (DPC). These receptors originate from a woman aged 45-65 years with alopecia areata. Some clones in this sample may be carry-over from other donors' samples.

In its sample, this clonotype was seen a few times. The chain has TRBV3-1 and TRBJ1-4; no reliable D call. V shed 2 bases and J shed 4 bases, with 14 bases lying between them. The CDR3 contains 16 residues. Germline CDR1 LGHDT, CDR2 YNNKEL (reference sequence). CDR3 residues: CASSQLPPGSNEKLFF. DNA of the CDR3: TGTGCCAGCAGCCAACTCCCGCCCGGGAGTAATGAAAAACTGTTTTTT.

This clonotype showed up just a few times. The rearrangement links TRBV5-1 to TRBJ2-1; D not resolved. The CDR3 consists of 13 residues. Trimming stripped 4 bases from V and 5 bases from J, with 10 bases between. Germline assignment: CDR1 SGHRS and CDR2 YFSETQ. The CDR3 region has the DNA TGCGCCAGCAGCGAGGACGGACACAATGAGCAGTTCTTC. Translation gives CASSEDGHNEQFF.

This clonotype was found many times. V usage is TRBV11-2 and J usage is TRBJ1-1; D may be TRBD1 (6 bases). The CDR3 is 14 amino acids. V was trimmed by 6 bases and J by 5 bases, leaving 16 bases between them. Germline values: CDR1 SGHAT, CDR2 FQNNGV. The CDR3 DNA is TGTGCCAGCAGGCTCCCTGGGCAGGGGACTGAAGCTTTCTTT. Protein: CASRLPGQGTEAFF.

J is TRBJ2-2 and V is TRBV5-1; D gene unclear. Germline values: CDR1 SGHRS, CDR2 YFSETQ. V was shortened by 1 base and J by 0 bases, with 7 bases between the two germline ends. The CDR3 covers 15 residues. The CDR3 DNA sequence: TGCGCCAGCAGCTTGTTGCAAACGAACACCGGGGAGCTGTTTTTT. This encodes CASSLLQTNTGELFF. Complete variable domain (other parts from reference TRBV5-1 and TRBJ2-2): KAGVTQTPRYLIKTRGQQVTLSCSPISGHRSVSWYQQTPGQGLQFLFEYFSETQRNKGNFPGRFSGRQFSNSRSEMNVSTLELGDSALYLCASSLLQTNTGELFFGEGSRLTVL.

The V gene is TRBV2, the J gene TRBJ2-1; TRBD2 might be the D (5 bases). V dropped 7 bases and J dropped 4 bases, with 20 bases sitting between them. Germline CDR1 is SNHLY and CDR2 is FYNNEI. There are 16 residues in the CDR3. CDR3 coding DNA: TGTGCCAGCACCCGCGGCGTCGGGTGGAGGTACAATGAGCAGTTCTTC. Translating gives CASTRGVGWRYNEQFF. The full variable domain, with the rest looked up from reference TRBV2 and TRBJ2-1, is EPEVTQTPSHQVTQMGQEVILRCVPISNHLYFYWYRQILGQKVEFLVSFYNNEISEKSEIFDDQFSVERPDGSNFTLKIRSTKLEDSAMYFCASTRGVGWRYNEQFFGPGTRLTVL.

The chain has TRBV7-9 and TRBJ1-4, with 8 bases that match TRBD1. The V gene's germline CDR1 is SEHNR and CDR2 FQNEAQ (reference sequence). The trim removed 8 bases at V and 0 bases at J, leaving 11 bases unmatched. CDR3 length: 17 residues. The CDR3 region has the DNA TGTGCCAGCGGTGTGTTGACAGGGGATACAACTAATGAAAAACTGTTTTTT. Its protein product is CASGVLTGDTTNEKLFF.

In its sample, this clonotype was seen many times. The chain links TRBV10-1 to TRBJ2-3; D perhaps matches TRBD2 (6 bases). The CDR3 sequence is 15 residues long. The germline CDR1 and CDR2 sequences are WNHNN and SYGVQD (reference sequence). V lost 0 bases and J 1 base, leaving 8 bases between the germline ends. CDR3 residues: CASSESASGTDTQYF. CDR3 sequence (DNA): TGCGCCAGCAGTGAGTCCGCTAGCGGCACAGATACGCAGTATTTT.

This clonotype has just a few counts. The J gene is TRBJ2-1, the V gene TRBV20-1, with D maybe TRBD2 (6 bases). Germline lookup yields CDR1 DFQATT and CDR2 SNEGSKA (reference sequence). V dropped 6 bases and J dropped 4 bases, with 19 bases sitting between them. The CDR3 is made up of 15 amino acids. CDR3 sequence reads: CSAPTRAGSYNEQFF. The CDR3 DNA is TGCAGTGCCCCCACCAGGGCGGGATCATACAATGAGCAGTTCTTC.

This clonotype was seen repeatedly, ten times or more. The J gene is TRBJ2-7, the V gene TRBV20-1, with TRBD2 matching 9 bases. Trimming removed 2 bases from V and 2 bases from J; junction bases left unmatched: 7. CDR1 DFQATT and CDR2 SNEGSKA come from the germline V gene (reference sequence). The CDR3 runs to 15 residues. The CDR3 sequence: CSARTLSGGPYEQYF. CDR3 nucleotides: TGCAGTGCTAGAACCCTTAGCGGGGGCCCCTACGAGCAGTACTTC.

The chain carries TRBV7-8 and TRBJ2-3; D gene unclear. The CDR3 length is 13 residues. CDR1 and CDR2 from the germline V gene are SGHVS and FQNEAQ. V lost 0 bases and J 7 bases, leaving 8 bases between the germline ends. This CDR3 is CASSLAMTYTQYF. CDR3 sequence (DNA): TGTGCCAGCAGCTTAGCGATGACCTATACGCAGTATTTT.

Turning to this clonotype: At one of its ends the junction is not consistent with the germline gene, which may arise from a read error. V is TRBV2 and J is TRBJ1-3; the D is unclear. The CDR3 has 15 residues. Germline CDR1 SNHLY, CDR2 FYNNEI. CDR3: CASSPSLSSGNTICF. The CDR3 nucleotides read TGTGCCAGCAGCCCCAGTCTAAGCTCTGGAAACACCATATGTTTT.

In this sample, this clonotype turned up many times. The chain is built from TRBV30 and TRBJ1-1; D might be TRBD1 (5 bases). The CDR3 is 15 amino acids. CDR1 and CDR2 from the germline V gene are GTSNPN and SVGIG (reference sequence). V dropped 4 bases and J dropped 3 bases, with 18 bases sitting between them. The DNA of the CDR3 is TGTGCCTGGAAACGAAATCGGGGCGCGGACACTGAAGCTTTCTTT. This translates into CAWKRNRGADTEAFF.

Many counts were recorded for this clonotype. The chain is built from TRBV7-9 and TRBJ2-1; D is unresolved. Germline-derived CDR1 and CDR2 are SEHNR and FQNEAQ (reference sequence). Trimming took 0 bases from V and 8 from J, leaving 14 bases between them. This CDR3 comprises 15 residues. The CDR3 DNA reads as TGTGCCAGCAGCTTAGCCCGGGCCTTATTGGATGAGCAGTTCTTC. Amino acid sequence: CASSLARALLDEQFF.

This clonotype occurred a few times. The V and J genes are TRBV18 and TRBJ2-5; no definite D call. Trimming took off 2 bases at V and 2 bases at J, with 9 bases between the two ends. This CDR3 comprises 14 residues. Germline-derived CDR1 and CDR2 are KGHSH and LQKENI. CDR3 DNA: TGTGCCAGCTCACCAAACAGCGCTCAAGAGACCCAGTACTTC. It translates to CASSPNSAQETQYF.

This clonotype has more than one count but fewer than ten. The chain couples TRBV20-1 to TRBJ2-1, with TRBD2 identical over 10 bases. J gave up 3 bases and V 4 bases, and 9 bases lay outside the gene matches. The CDR3 has 16 residues. The V gene's germline CDR1 is DFQATT and CDR2 SNEGSKA (reference sequence). The CDR3 coding sequence is TGCAGTGCTACTAAAAATCTAGCGGGAGTCTACAATGAGCAGTTCTTC. It encodes CSATKNLAGVYNEQFF.

In its sample, this clonotype was seen a few times. The rearrangement joins TRBV27 to TRBJ1-1; 7 bases match TRBD1. This CDR3 has 15 amino acids. Germline trimming cut 5 bases from V and 1 base from J; bases unmatched to any gene: 7. From germline, CDR1 is MNHEY and CDR2 SMNVEV (reference sequence). The CDR3 region is CASSPREGANTEAFF. CDR3 coding DNA: TGTGCCAGCAGTCCCAGGGAGGGGGCGAACACTGAAGCTTTCTTT.

This clonotype was counted at least ten times. The V gene is TRBV20-1, the J gene TRBJ1-1; D uncertain. CDR3 length equals 13 residues. V lost 1 base and J lost 1, with 7 bases in between. The germline V gene has CDR1 DFQATT and CDR2 SNEGSKA (reference sequence). The CDR3 sequence: CSARGSQNTEAFF. CDR3 in DNA: TGCAGTGCTAGAGGGTCCCAGAACACTGAAGCTTTCTTT.

This clonotype was counted ten times or more. The J gene is TRBJ2-1, the V gene TRBV5-6; 8 bases fit TRBD2. V shed 2 bases and J 5 bases; nucleotides not matched to a gene: 6. The CDR3 runs to 15 residues. Per the germline V gene, CDR1 is SGHDT and CDR2 is YYEEEE. In nucleotides, the CDR3 is TGTGCCAGCAGCTTATCGGGACTAGGAAACAATGAGCAGTTCTTC. This translates into CASSLSGLGNNEQFF.

This clonotype was detected ten times or more. This rearrangement joins TRBV7-9 to TRBJ2-7, with 7 bases fitting TRBD2. With 8 bases clipped from V and 6 bases from J, the junction kept 13 bases outside the gene matches. From germline, CDR1 is SEHNR and CDR2 FQNEAQ (reference sequence). This CDR3 comprises 14 residues. CDR3 bases: TGTGCCAGCGCGTCTAGCTGGGAGGGCCCCGAGCAGTACTTC. It yields the protein CASASSWEGPEQYF.

The rearrangement links TRBV20-1 to TRBJ1-1, with TRBD1 matching 10 bases. Germline V gene sequence: CDR1 DFQATT, CDR2 SNEGSKA (reference sequence). CDR3 size: 15 residues. The J segment lost 3 bases and the V segment lost 0 bases, leaving 4 bases of the junction unmatched. The CDR3 region has the DNA TGCAGTGCTAGAGATGGGACAGGGGCCGACACTGAAGCTTTCTTT. As protein: CSARDGTGADTEAFF.

This clonotype was seen a handful of times. The chain uses TRBV2 and TRBJ2-2; no reliable D call. This CDR3 comprises 14 residues. The germline V gene encodes CDR1 SNHLY and CDR2 FYNNEI. Trimming shortened V by 2 bases and J by 4 bases, and 8 bases separated the two germline ends. The CDR3 region is CASSEKVLTGELFF. The CDR3 DNA reads TGTGCCAGCAGTGAAAAAGTACTCACCGGGGAGCTGTTTTTT.

This clonotype was seen more than once but under ten times. The rearrangement links TRBV6-6 to TRBJ1-6, with TRBD1 matching 7 bases. This CDR3 spans 16 amino acids. V lost 5 bases and J lost 5; bases outside the gene matches: 9. Germline V lookup: CDR1 MNHNY, CDR2 SVGAGI (reference sequence). This CDR3 is CASSPEGASNNSPLHF. The DNA for the CDR3 is TGTGCCAGCAGTCCCGAGGGGGCGTCGAATAATTCACCCCTCCACTTT.

This clonotype was recorded many times. The chain links TRBV3-1 to TRBJ2-1, with 8 positions matching TRBD1. J was trimmed by 5 bases and V by 4 bases; bases with no gene match: 1. The CDR3 contains 13 residues. Per the germline V gene, CDR1 is LGHDT and CDR2 is YNNKEL (reference sequence). DNA for the CDR3: TGTGCCAGCAGCCGACAGGGGAACAATGAGCAGTTCTTC. As protein: CASSRQGNNEQFF.

This clonotype was counted only a few times. J is TRBJ2-1 and V is TRBV19; 7 positions agree with TRBD2. J gave up 6 bases and V 6 bases, and 14 bases lay outside the gene matches. Germline assignment: CDR1 LNHDA and CDR2 SQIVND (reference sequence). The CDR3 has 16 amino acids. CDR3 region: CASRFRGDGTRNEQFF. In DNA form, the CDR3 reads TGTGCCAGTAGATTCCGGGGGGACGGGACCCGCAATGAGCAGTTCTTC.

This chain connects TRBV28 to TRBJ1-5; D is perhaps TRBD1 (5 bases). Deletions cut 5 bases from V and 6 bases from J, with 14 bases between. Germline lookup yields CDR1 MDHEN and CDR2 SYDVKM. There are 14 residues in the CDR3. CDR3 coding DNA: TGTGCCAGCAGTCGAAGGAGCGGGACTCAGCCCCAGCATTTT. It yields the protein CASSRRSGTQPQHF.

This chain connects TRBV29-1 to TRBJ2-7, with 12 bases matching TRBD2. Germline CDR1 reads SQVTM; CDR2 reads ANQGSEA. V lost 6 bases, J lost 2 bases, and 8 bases stayed unmatched. The CDR3 is 15 amino acids. In DNA, the CDR3 is TGCAGCGTGGGGACTAGCGGGTTATTAGCCTACGAGCAGTACTTC. This encodes CSVGTSGLLAYEQYF.

A few counts support this clonotype. The chain's CDR3 is CASSFGGRRTDTQYF. CDR3 in DNA: TGTGCCAGCAGCTTCGGGGGCAGACGCACAGATACGCAGTATTTT. V is TRBV7-8 and J is TRBJ2-3; D may match TRBD1 or TRBD2 (6 bases each). Germline CDR1 is SGHVS and CDR2 is FQNEAQ. Trimming stripped 3 bases from V and 1 base from J, with 11 bases between. CDR3 length equals 15 residues.

This clonotype showed up many times. The V and J genes are TRBV18 and TRBJ2-7, with a weak D call TRBD1 (6 bases). Per germline, CDR1 KGHSH and CDR2 LQKENI. The CDR3 loop spans 15 amino acids. Trimming pared 3 bases from V and 0 bases from J, leaving 12 bases between. CDR3 DNA: TGTGCCAGCTCACCTGATAGGACAGCCTCCTACGAGCAGTACTTC. It is translated as CASSPDRTASYEQYF. The full variable domain, with the rest looked up from reference TRBV18 and TRBJ2-7, is NAGVMQNPRHLVRRRGQEARLRCSPMKGHSHVYWYRQLPEEGLKFMVYLQKENIIDESGMPKERFSAEFPKEGPSILRIQQVVRGDSAAYFCASSPDRTASYEQYFGPGTRLTVT.

This clonotype was counted a few times. The rearrangement uses TRBV9 and TRBJ1-1; D is undetermined. The V end was cut by 0 bases, the J end by 5 bases, with 8 bases between. The V gene's germline CDR1 is SGDLS and CDR2 YYNGEE. This CDR3 has 13 amino acids. CDR3 nucleotides: TGTGCCAGCAGCGTAGTACCGGGAACTGAAGCTTTCTTT. Protein: CASSVVPGTEAFF.

The chain couples TRBV29-1 to TRBJ2-7; 8 nucleotides align to TRBD2. The CDR3 length is 13 residues. Trimming took 3 bases from V and 6 from J; bases not matched to a gene: 7. From germline, CDR1 is SQVTM and CDR2 ANQGSEA. In DNA form, the CDR3 reads TGCAGCGTTGATGGAGCGGGAGAGAGCGAGCAGTACTTC. Protein sequence: CSVDGAGESEQYF.

This clonotype was seen many times. The V and J genes are TRBV20-1 and TRBJ2-2, with D unresolved. The CDR3 covers 15 residues. From germline, CDR1 is DFQATT and CDR2 SNEGSKA (reference sequence). V was shortened by 1 base and J by 1 base, with 10 bases between the two germline ends. CDR3 in DNA: TGCAGTGCTAGAGCATTCGGGCGGAACACCGGGGAGCTGTTTTTT. Amino acids: CSARAFGRNTGELFF.

Ten or more counts support this clonotype. The chain couples TRBV5-1 to TRBJ2-3, with D unclear. There are 14 residues in the CDR3. V gave up 4 bases and J gave up 0 bases, with 9 bases separating them. The germline CDR1 and CDR2 sequences are SGHRS and YFSETQ. CDR3 nucleotide sequence: TGCGCCAGCAGCCCGTCACGGAGCACAGATACGCAGTATTTT. This gives the protein CASSPSRSTDTQYF.